Shown below are 13 T cell receptor beta chains from a single sample sequenced in a study of cytomegalovirus exposure and HLA in healthy donors. PCR was performed using 60 Vbeta and 13 Jbeta primers. Some clones are missing from TCRdb's copy, which holds only in-frame ones; the method was immunoSEQ multiplex PCR. The profile shows 210,000 or so clones, 85% to 90% of them singletons. Sequences were obtained from PBMCs. The receptors stem from a human donor in good health.

V gene TRBV18 combines with J gene TRBJ1-3; 8 bases align to TRBD1. Trimming cost V 3 bases and J 0 bases; bases outside gene matches: 4. The CDR3 is made up of 16 amino acids. Germline CDR1 is KGHSH and CDR2 is LQKENI. DNA for the CDR3: TGTGCCAGCTCACCGGGACAGGCCCTCTCTGGAAACACCATATATTTT. Translated, it gives CASSPGQALSGNTIYF.

The chain recombines TRBV6-6 with TRBJ1-2; D gene ambiguous. CDR3 length equals 14 residues. The V end was cut by 10 bases, the J end by 4 bases, with 19 bases between. The V gene's germline CDR1 is MNHNY and CDR2 SVGAGI (reference sequence). In nucleotides, the CDR3 is TGTGCCACCTACGACAACCCCCGAACCTATGGCTACACCTTC. Translation gives CATYDNPRTYGYTF.

V is TRBV30 and J is TRBJ2-1; TRBD2 aligns across 12 bases. The CDR3 sequence is 17 residues long. V lost 2 bases to trimming and J lost 6 bases; unmatched junction nucleotides: 11. CDR1 is GTSNPN, CDR2 SVGIG, per germline (reference sequence). The CDR3 sequence: CAWSRMESSGRANEQFF. CDR3 nucleotide sequence: TGTGCCTGGAGTCGTATGGAGTCTAGCGGGAGGGCCAATGAGCAGTTCTTC. The full variable domain, with the rest looked up from reference TRBV30 and TRBJ2-1, is SQTIHQWPATLVQPVGSPLSLECTVEGTSNPNLYWYRQAAGRGLQLLFYSVGIGQISSEVPQNLSASRPQDRQFILSSKKLLLSDSGFYLCAWSRMESSGRANEQFFGPGTRLTVL.

V is TRBV7-9 and J is TRBJ1-1, with 9 positions matching TRBD1. Germline V gives CDR1 SEHNR, CDR2 FQNEAQ (reference sequence). This CDR3 spans 15 amino acids. V lost 5 bases and J lost 5; bases outside the gene matches: 9. The CDR3 DNA is TGTGCCAGCAGCCACCCCCGGGACAGGGCGACTGAAGCTTTCTTT. Its translation is CASSHPRDRATEAFF.

The V gene is TRBV9, the J gene TRBJ2-1; 11 bases are a match to TRBD2. Germline CDR1 reads SGDLS; CDR2 reads YYNGEE. J gave up 5 bases and V 4 bases, and 5 bases lay outside the gene matches. The CDR3 sequence is 15 residues long. This chain's CDR3 is CASSTLAGANNEQFF. The CDR3 DNA follows: TGTGCCAGCAGCACACTAGCGGGAGCAAACAATGAGCAGTTCTTC.

This clone appeared once. The gene calls are TRBV19 and TRBJ2-7; 9 positions match TRBD1. V shed 3 bases, J shed 4 bases, and the junction held 4 bases outside the gene matches. CDR3 length: 14 amino acids. Germline V lookup: CDR1 LNHDA, CDR2 SQIVND (reference sequence). The CDR3 reads CASSMVGQGYEQYF. In nucleotides, the CDR3 is TGTGCCAGTAGTATGGTCGGACAGGGGTACGAGCAGTACTTC.

This clone was counted between two and nine times. This chain joins TRBV19 and TRBJ2-5; 7 positions agree with TRBD2. The germline gives CDR1 LNHDA, CDR2 SQIVND (reference sequence). J lost 5 bases, V lost 1 base, and 4 bases had no gene match. The CDR3 sequence is 14 residues long. The CDR3 loop is CASSIAGGDETQYF. Written as DNA, the CDR3 is TGTGCCAGTAGTATAGCGGGAGGCGACGAGACCCAGTACTTC.

On this clone itself: An end of the junction differs from the germline gene, which may be a read error. This sequence joins TRBV7-9 and TRBJ1-1, with D possibly TRBD1 on 6 matching bases. Per germline, CDR1 SEHNR and CDR2 FQNEAQ (reference sequence). The CDR3 loop spans 13 amino acids. CDR3 in DNA: TGTTCCAGCAGCTTAGGGGGGGACACTGAAGCTTTCTTT. Residues: CSSSLGGDTEAFF.

V and J are TRBV6-6 and TRBJ1-1; TRBD1 is a possible D gene (5 bases). V dropped 4 bases and J dropped 0 bases, with 9 bases sitting between them. The CDR3 sequence is 14 residues long. The germline gives CDR1 MNHNY, CDR2 SVGAGI (reference sequence). CDR3 in amino acids: CASSSRQMNTEAFF. The CDR3 coding sequence is TGTGCCAGCAGTTCGAGACAGATGAACACTGAAGCTTTCTTT.

This chain joins TRBV19 and TRBJ2-1, with 13 positions matching TRBD2. The CDR3 totals 15 residues. The germline V gene has CDR1 LNHDA and CDR2 SQIVND (reference sequence). V gave up 5 bases and J gave up 9 bases; unmatched junction bases: 7. This chain's CDR3 is CASSSRTSGSIEQFF. Here the CDR3 DNA reads TGTGCCAGTAGTTCCCGGACTAGCGGGAGCATTGAGCAGTTCTTC.

This clone was recorded a few times. The rearrangement joins TRBV6-5 to TRBJ1-2; tentatively, D is TRBD1 (5 bases). This CDR3 is built from 15 residues. The germline CDR1 and CDR2 sequences are MNHEY and SVGAGI. Trimming pared 2 bases from V and 8 bases from J, leaving 18 bases between. The CDR3 nucleotides are TGTGCCAGCAGTTACATTAGGTCACAGGTTGAAGGCTACACCTTC. Amino acid sequence: CASSYIRSQVEGYTF.

The genes are TRBV5-1 and TRBJ1-2; 8 bases fit TRBD1. The CDR3 totals 14 residues. Losses at the gene ends were 2 bases for V and 8 bases for J; bases not matched to a gene: 8. Germline V gene data show CDR1 as SGHRS and CDR2 as YFSETQ. CDR3: CASSLGQGTTGYTF. In nucleotides, the CDR3 is TGCGCCAGCAGCTTAGGACAGGGAACAACGGGCTACACCTTC. Together with reference TRBV5-1 and TRBJ1-2, the CDR3 gives the full variable domain: KAGVTQTPRYLIKTRGQQVTLSCSPISGHRSVSWYQQTPGQGLQFLFEYFSETQRNKGNFPGRFSGRQFSNSRSEMNVSTLELGDSALYLCASSLGQGTTGYTFGSGTRLTVV.

The chain is built from TRBV11-2 and TRBJ1-2; D possibly corresponds to TRBD1 (6 bases). This CDR3 spans 15 amino acids. CDR1 and CDR2 from the germline V gene are SGHAT and FQNNGV. With 6 bases removed from V and 6 bases from J, the gap between germline ends came to 20 bases. The CDR3 DNA reads as TGTGCCAGCAGAGATGTAACGACAGGATCTGATGGCTACACCTTC. Translation: CASRDVTTGSDGYTF.